The 6 T cell receptor beta chains below come from one sample, sequenced in a study of blood T cell repertoires in COVID-19. Only in-frame clones appear in the TCRdb table, and some are missing; sequencing was by immunoSEQ multiplex PCR. The repertoire has around 270,000 clones, roughly 84% of them found once; the top ten carry 1.5% to 1.9%. Sequencing input: peripheral blood. The origin of the receptors is a woman aged 40 to 50 who had recovered from COVID-19.

In nucleotides, the CDR3 is TGTGCCAGCAGCCAAGATCAGGTGGGGGGGCCGGAGACCCAGTACTTC. The encoded protein is CASSQDQVGGPETQYF. The V and J genes are TRBV3-1 (or the pseudogene TRBV3-2) and TRBJ2-5, with D possibly matching TRBD2 (7 bases). The length of the CDR3 is 16 residues. V was cut by 0 bases and J by 5 bases, with 16 bases left in between. CDR1 LGHDT and CDR2 YNNKEL come from the germline V gene (reference sequence).

The chain has TRBV28 and TRBJ1-4; 9 bases agree with TRBD1. The length of the CDR3 is 14 residues. The V and J ends lost 6 bases and 6 bases, in that order; junction bases with no gene match: 5. Germline V gene data show CDR1 as MDHEN and CDR2 as SYDVKM. The CDR3 here is CASSHGTGYEKLFF. CDR3 DNA: TGTGCCAGCAGCCACGGGACAGGGTATGAAAAACTGTTTTTT.

The chain carries TRBV2 and TRBJ2-6; D is unresolved. The CDR3 consists of 13 residues. Looked up from germline, CDR1 is SNHLY and CDR2 is FYNNEI. Between the trimmed V and J ends, which lost 11 bases and 1 base, there was a span of 9 bases. The CDR3 sequence is CASEESGANVLTF. The CDR3, as DNA: TGTGCCTCAGAGGAGTCTGGGGCCAACGTCCTGACTTTC.

This chain joins TRBV5-1 and TRBJ1-3; no clear D gene. V lost 4 bases to trimming and J lost 0 bases, with 5 bases between them. Germline V lookup: CDR1 SGHRS, CDR2 YFSETQ. The CDR3 contains 13 residues. The CDR3: CASSAGSGNTIYF. CDR3 bases: TGCGCCAGCAGCGCCGGCTCTGGAAACACCATATATTTT.

DNA of the CDR3: TGTGCCAGCAGTTACTCGGGACAGGTCAACAATGAGCAGTTCTTC. Translating gives CASSYSGQVNNEQFF. The rearrangement uses TRBV6-5 and TRBJ2-1; TRBD1 matches 8 bases. The CDR3 spans 15 residues. J gave up 5 bases and V 0 bases, and 3 bases lay outside the gene matches. CDR1 and CDR2 from the germline V gene are MNHEY and SVGAGI.

The chain is built from TRBV6-5 and TRBJ1-5, with TRBD1 matching over 7 bases. This CDR3 is built from 15 residues. V lost 6 bases and J lost 4; bases outside the gene matches: 9. CDR1 MNHEY and CDR2 SVGAGI come from the germline V gene. The CDR3 nucleotides are TGTGCCAGCAGAGTGCCTTGGGGACAGAATCAGCCCCAGCATTTT. It specifies CASRVPWGQNQPQHF.